Listed here are 3 T cell receptor beta chains from one sample, sequenced in a study of blood T cell repertoires in COVID-19. Generated by immunoSEQ multiplex PCR, the TCRdb table keeps only in-frame clones and is missing some. This table has nearly 400,000 clones, nearly 90% appearing once. Material: PBMCs or T cells enriched from blood (not recorded which). The receptors come from a woman aged 25 to 39 who had recovered from COVID-19.

The V call is TRBV4-1, the J call TRBJ1-5, with D possibly being TRBD1 (5 bases). The CDR3 has 15 amino acids. With 0 bases removed from V and 5 bases from J, the gap between germline ends came to 11 bases. From germline, CDR1 is MGHRA and CDR2 YSYEKL. This CDR3 is CASSQEGEADQPQHF. The CDR3 nucleotides read TGCGCCAGCAGCCAAGAGGGGGAGGCAGATCAGCCCCAGCATTTT.

V and J are TRBV5-1 and TRBJ2-7; TRBD1 agrees at 7 bases. The CDR3 length is 14 residues. The junction had 2 bases not matched to a gene; V was cut back by 0 bases and J by 2 bases. CDR1 SGHRS and CDR2 YFSETQ come from the germline V gene. The CDR3 region has the DNA TGCGCCAGCAGCTTGGAGGGGGCTACCTACGAGCAGTACTTC. It specifies CASSLEGATYEQYF.

The chain carries TRBV5-4 and TRBJ1-5; D perhaps matches TRBD1 (6 bases). V lost 8 bases, J lost 6 bases, and 21 bases lay in between. Looked up from germline, CDR1 is SGHNT and CDR2 is YYREEE (reference sequence). CDR3 size: 15 residues. This CDR3 reads CARHEGGRLVQPQHF. DNA of the CDR3: TGTGCCAGACACGAGGGGGGGCGTTTAGTTCAGCCCCAGCATTTT.